The 11 T cell receptor beta chains below were found in one sample sequenced in a study of regulatory T cells in long-lasting Graves disease. As for time point: newly diagnosed GD, antithyroid drugs for less than 3 months. PBMCs provided the RNA from which the TCR library was made. TCR beta libraries were built with iRepertoire HTBI primers and Arm-PCR of CDR3 regions. Each CDR3 protein is one row after TCRdb ran MiXCR on the multiplex PCR reads. The sample yields hundreds of thousands of distinct CDR3 sequences, about 15% seen once. These sequences were also reported in another study, on T cells in Graves' hyperthyroidism and ophthalmopathy.

This specimen consisted of peripheral blood mononuclear cells (PBMCs), obtained at new diagnosis, from a patient treated with antithyroid drugs. The receptors come from a man aged 18 to 30 with Graves disease.

This chain connects TRBV5-1 to TRBJ2-1, with TRBD2 as a possible D gene (5 bases). Germline lookup yields CDR1 SGHRS and CDR2 YFSETQ. Between the trimmed V and J ends, which lost 1 base and 9 bases, there was a span of 20 bases. This CDR3 is built from 16 residues. The chain's CDR3 is CASSLRGSSGSAEQFF. In nucleotides, the CDR3 is TGCGCCAGCAGCTTGAGAGGGAGTAGTGGATCAGCTGAGCAGTTCTTC.

This clonotype came up many times. The chain is built from TRBV20-1 and TRBJ2-7, with a possible D match to TRBD1 (6 bases). Germline CDR1 DFQATT, CDR2 SNEGSKA (reference sequence). V shed 1 base and J shed 0 bases, with 13 bases lying between them. There are 15 residues in the CDR3. The CDR3 sequence is CSARATDRSSYEQYF. The CDR3 DNA is TGCAGTGCTAGAGCCACTGACAGGAGCTCCTACGAGCAGTACTTC.

This clonotype has just a few counts. The rearrangement joins TRBV5-1 to TRBJ1-1; D might be TRBD1 (5 bases). The CDR3 loop spans 15 amino acids. V was pared by 0 bases and J by 4 bases, with 13 bases between. The germline V gene has CDR1 SGHRS and CDR2 YFSETQ. The CDR3 is CASSLAVIRGTEAFF. The CDR3 DNA sequence: TGCGCCAGCAGCTTGGCCGTGATAAGGGGCACTGAAGCTTTCTTT.

The V gene is TRBV5-4, the J gene TRBJ1-1; weak D call: TRBD1 (5 bases). Trimming removed 3 bases from V and 4 bases from J, with 19 bases in between. From germline, CDR1 is SGHNT and CDR2 YYREEE (reference sequence). The CDR3 is 16 residues long. CDR3 amino acids: CASSYGMGGKGTEAFF. The CDR3 nucleotides read TGTGCCAGCAGCTACGGGATGGGGGGAAAGGGCACTGAAGCTTTCTTT. Full variable domain (missing parts from reference TRBV5-4 and TRBJ1-1): ETGVTQSPTHLIKTRGQQVTLRCSSQSGHNTVSWYQQALGQGPQFIFQYYREEENGRGNFPPRFSGLQFPNYSSELNVNALELDDSALYLCASSYGMGGKGTEAFFGQGTRLTVV.

The sample holds a few counts of this clonotype. CDR3 protein: CSVGQGEVYEQYF. CDR3 DNA sequence: TGCAGCGTTGGTCAAGGGGAAGTCTACGAGCAGTACTTC. V gene TRBV29-1 combines with J gene TRBJ2-7; TRBD1 is a possible D gene (5 bases). V lost 4 bases and J lost 3, with 13 bases in between. The germline CDR1 and CDR2 sequences are SQVTM and ANQGSEA. The CDR3 covers 13 residues.

This clonotype was counted a few times. As DNA, the CDR3 is TGTGCCAGCAGCACCGGGCCCCACAATGAGCAGTTCTTC. Translated: CASSTGPHNEQFF. This rearrangement joins TRBV7-3 to TRBJ2-1, with D unresolved. Germline V lookup: CDR1 SGHTA, CDR2 FQGTGA. Trimming removed 5 bases from V and 5 bases from J, with 10 bases in between. This CDR3 spans 13 amino acids.

This clonotype was counted at least ten times. The chain has TRBV7-9 and TRBJ2-1; TRBD1 agrees at 7 bases. This CDR3 region has 16 residues. J gave up 4 bases and V 1 base, and 7 bases lay outside the gene matches. Germline V CDR1 and CDR2: SEHNR, FQNEAQ (reference sequence). CDR3 DNA sequence: TGTGCCAGCAGCTTAGGACAGGGACCCTTGTACAATGAGCAGTTCTTC. It specifies CASSLGQGPLYNEQFF.

This clonotype was seen ten or more times. This chain links TRBV11-3 with TRBJ2-1; D could derive from TRBD1 or TRBD2 (6 bases each). The CDR3 length is 14 residues. Germline CDR1 SGHNT, CDR2 YENEEA. V was cut by 3 bases and J by 6 bases, with 12 bases left in between. The CDR3 region has the DNA TGTGCCAGCAGCTTCGCCGGAGGGGGCAATGAGCAGTTCTTC. Translating it yields CASSFAGGGNEQFF.

This clonotype has ten or more counts. V is TRBV27 and J is TRBJ1-1, with a possible D match to TRBD1 (6 bases). Trimming took 5 bases from V and 5 from J, leaving 18 bases between them. The germline V gene encodes CDR1 MNHEY and CDR2 SMNVEV (reference sequence). The length of the CDR3 is 15 residues. CDR3 protein: CASSEQGEVETEAFF. The CDR3 DNA sequence: TGTGCCAGCAGTGAACAGGGTGAGGTGGAGACTGAAGCTTTCTTT.

This clonotype was seen at least ten times. This sequence joins TRBV19 and TRBJ1-1, with D possibly matching TRBD1 (6 bases). V shed 4 bases and J shed 0 bases, with 12 bases lying between them. The CDR3 contains 15 residues. From germline, CDR1 is LNHDA and CDR2 SQIVND (reference sequence). The CDR3 sequence: CASSTEQGLNTEAFF. The CDR3 DNA reads TGTGCCAGTAGTACCGAACAGGGACTGAACACTGAAGCTTTCTTT.

This clonotype was seen repeatedly, ten times or more. This chain connects TRBV28 to TRBJ2-7; 8 nucleotides agree with TRBD1. Germline V gene lookup returns CDR1 MDHEN and CDR2 SYDVKM. This CDR3 has 12 residues. Losses at the gene ends were 6 bases for V and 6 bases for J; bases not matched to a gene: 4. This CDR3 is CASRTQGGEQYF. The DNA for the CDR3 is TGTGCCAGCAGGACACAGGGGGGCGAGCAGTACTTC.